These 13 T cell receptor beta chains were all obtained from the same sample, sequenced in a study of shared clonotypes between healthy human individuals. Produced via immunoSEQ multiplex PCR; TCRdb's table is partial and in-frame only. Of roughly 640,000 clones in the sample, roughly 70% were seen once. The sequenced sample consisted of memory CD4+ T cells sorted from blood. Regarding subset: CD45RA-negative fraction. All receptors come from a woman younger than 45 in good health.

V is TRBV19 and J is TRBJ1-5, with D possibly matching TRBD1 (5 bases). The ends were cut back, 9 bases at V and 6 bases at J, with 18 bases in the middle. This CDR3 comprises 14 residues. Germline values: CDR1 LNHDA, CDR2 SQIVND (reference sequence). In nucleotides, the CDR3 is TGTGCCAGCCAAAGAGAAGTGGGGGGTCAGCCCCAGCATTTT. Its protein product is CASQREVGGQPQHF.

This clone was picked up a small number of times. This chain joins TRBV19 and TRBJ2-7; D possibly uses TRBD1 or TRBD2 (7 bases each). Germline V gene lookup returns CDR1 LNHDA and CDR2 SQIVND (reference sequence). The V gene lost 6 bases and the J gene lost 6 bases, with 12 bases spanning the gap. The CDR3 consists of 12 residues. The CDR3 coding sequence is TGTGCCAGTAGCGACAGGGAGGGCGAGCAGTACTTC. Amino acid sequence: CASSDREGEQYF.

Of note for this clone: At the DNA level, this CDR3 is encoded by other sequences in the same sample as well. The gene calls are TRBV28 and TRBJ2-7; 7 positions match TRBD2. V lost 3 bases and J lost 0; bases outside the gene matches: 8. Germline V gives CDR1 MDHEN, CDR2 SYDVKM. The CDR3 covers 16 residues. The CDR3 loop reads CASSFHGLADSYEQYF. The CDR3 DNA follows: TGTGCCAGCAGTTTTCATGGCCTAGCGGACTCCTACGAGCAGTACTTC. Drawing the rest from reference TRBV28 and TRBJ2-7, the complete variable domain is DVKVTQSSRYLVKRTGEKVFLECVQDMDHENMFWYRQDPGLGLRLIYFSYDVKMKEKGDIPEGYSVSREKKERFSLILESASTNQTSMYLCASSFHGLADSYEQYFGPGTRLTVT.

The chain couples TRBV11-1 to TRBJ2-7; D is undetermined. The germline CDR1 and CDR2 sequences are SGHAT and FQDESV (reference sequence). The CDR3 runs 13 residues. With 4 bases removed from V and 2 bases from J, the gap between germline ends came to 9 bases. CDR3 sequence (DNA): TGTGCCAGCAGCTCTCTAGATACCTACGAGCAGTACTTC. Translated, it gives CASSSLDTYEQYF.

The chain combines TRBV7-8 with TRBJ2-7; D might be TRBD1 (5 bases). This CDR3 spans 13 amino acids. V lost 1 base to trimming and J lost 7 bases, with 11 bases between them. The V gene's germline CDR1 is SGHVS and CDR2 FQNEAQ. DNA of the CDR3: TGTGCCAGCAGCTTAGTGGGGAAGGGGGAGCAGTACTTC. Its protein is CASSLVGKGEQYF. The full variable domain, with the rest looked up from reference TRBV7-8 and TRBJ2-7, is GAGVSQSPRYKVAKRGQDVALRCDPISGHVSLFWYQQALGQGPEFLTYFQNEAQLDKSGLPSDRFFAERPEGSVSTLKIQRTQQEDSAVYLCASSLVGKGEQYFGPGTRLTVT.

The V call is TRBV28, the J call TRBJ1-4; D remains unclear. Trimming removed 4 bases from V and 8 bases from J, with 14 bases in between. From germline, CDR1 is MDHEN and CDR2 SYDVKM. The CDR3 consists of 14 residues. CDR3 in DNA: TGTGCCAGCAGTTCGGACCTTGCCAACGAAAAACTGTTTTTT. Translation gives CASSSDLANEKLFF.

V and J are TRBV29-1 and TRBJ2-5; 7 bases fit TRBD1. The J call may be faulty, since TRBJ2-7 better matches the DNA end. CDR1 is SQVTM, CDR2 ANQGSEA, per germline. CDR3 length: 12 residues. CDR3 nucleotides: TGCAGCGTTGCACAGGGGTTCTACGAGCAGTACTTC. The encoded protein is CSVAQGFYEQYF.

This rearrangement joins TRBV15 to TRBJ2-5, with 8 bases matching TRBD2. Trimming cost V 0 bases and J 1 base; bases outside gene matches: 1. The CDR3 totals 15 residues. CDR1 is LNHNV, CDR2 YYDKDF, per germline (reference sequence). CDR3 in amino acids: CATSRDGTSQETQYF. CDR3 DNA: TGTGCCACCAGCAGAGATGGGACTAGCCAAGAGACCCAGTACTTC.

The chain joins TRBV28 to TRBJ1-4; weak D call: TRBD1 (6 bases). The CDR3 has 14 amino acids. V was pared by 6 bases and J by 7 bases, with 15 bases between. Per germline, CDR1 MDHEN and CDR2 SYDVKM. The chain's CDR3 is CASRPGTFAEKLFF. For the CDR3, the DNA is TGTGCCAGCAGGCCCGGGACATTCGCTGAAAAACTGTTTTTT.

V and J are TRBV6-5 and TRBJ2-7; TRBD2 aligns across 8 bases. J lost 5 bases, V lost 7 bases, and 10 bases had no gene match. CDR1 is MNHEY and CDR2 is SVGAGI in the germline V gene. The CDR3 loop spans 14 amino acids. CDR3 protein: CASTAEREYHEQYF. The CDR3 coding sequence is TGTGCCAGCACCGCGGAGCGGGAGTACCACGAGCAGTACTTC.

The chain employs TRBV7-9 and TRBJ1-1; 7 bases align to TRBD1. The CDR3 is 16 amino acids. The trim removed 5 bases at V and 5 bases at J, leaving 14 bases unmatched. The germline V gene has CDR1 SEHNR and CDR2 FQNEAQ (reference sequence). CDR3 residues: CASSPAIAGGRTEAFF. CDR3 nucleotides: TGTGCCAGCAGCCCAGCCATAGCAGGGGGAAGAACTGAAGCTTTCTTT.

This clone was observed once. CDR3 coding DNA: TGTGCCAGCAGCCAACAGGAAGATTCACCCCTCCACTTT. It specifies CASSQQEDSPLHF. The gene calls are TRBV14 and TRBJ1-6; no clear D gene. This CDR3 region has 13 residues. Trimming left V 2 bases short and J 8 bases short, with 7 bases between. Germline V gives CDR1 SGHDN, CDR2 FVKESK.

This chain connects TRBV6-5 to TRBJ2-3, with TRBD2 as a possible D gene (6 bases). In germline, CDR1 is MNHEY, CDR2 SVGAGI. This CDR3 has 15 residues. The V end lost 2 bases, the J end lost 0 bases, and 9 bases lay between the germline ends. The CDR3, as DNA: TGTGCCAGCAGTTACGGGGGGACTAGCACAGATACGCAGTATTTT. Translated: CASSYGGTSTDTQYF.